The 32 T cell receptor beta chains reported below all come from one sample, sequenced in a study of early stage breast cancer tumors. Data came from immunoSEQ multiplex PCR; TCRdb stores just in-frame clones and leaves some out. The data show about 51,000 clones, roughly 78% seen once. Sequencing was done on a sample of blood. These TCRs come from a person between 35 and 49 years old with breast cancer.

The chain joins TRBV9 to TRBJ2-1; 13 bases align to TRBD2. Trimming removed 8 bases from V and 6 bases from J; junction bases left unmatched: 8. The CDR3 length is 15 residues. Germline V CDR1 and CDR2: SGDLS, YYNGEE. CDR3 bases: TGTGCCAGGAAAGGGGGGACTAGCGGGGCCAATGAGCAGTTCTTC. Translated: CARKGGTSGANEQFF.

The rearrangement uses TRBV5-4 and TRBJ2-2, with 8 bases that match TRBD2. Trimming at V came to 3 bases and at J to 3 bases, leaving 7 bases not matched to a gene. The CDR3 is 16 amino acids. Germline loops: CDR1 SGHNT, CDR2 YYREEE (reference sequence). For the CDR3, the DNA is TGTGCCAGCAGCTCCTGGACTAGCCTATACACCGGGGAGCTGTTTTTT. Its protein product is CASSSWTSLYTGELFF.

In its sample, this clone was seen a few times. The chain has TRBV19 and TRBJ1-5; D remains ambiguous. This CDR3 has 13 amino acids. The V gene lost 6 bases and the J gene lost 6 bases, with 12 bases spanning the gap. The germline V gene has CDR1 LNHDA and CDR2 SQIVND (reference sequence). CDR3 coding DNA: TGTGCCAGTAGCGCGAGAAGGAGTCAGCCCCAGCATTTT. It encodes CASSARRSQPQHF.

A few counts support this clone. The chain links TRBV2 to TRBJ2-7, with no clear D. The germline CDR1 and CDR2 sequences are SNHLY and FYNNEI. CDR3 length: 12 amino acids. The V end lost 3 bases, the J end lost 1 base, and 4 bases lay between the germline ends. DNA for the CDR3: TGTGCCAGCAGTGAGGAGTCCTACGAGCAGTACTTC. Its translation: CASSEESYEQYF.

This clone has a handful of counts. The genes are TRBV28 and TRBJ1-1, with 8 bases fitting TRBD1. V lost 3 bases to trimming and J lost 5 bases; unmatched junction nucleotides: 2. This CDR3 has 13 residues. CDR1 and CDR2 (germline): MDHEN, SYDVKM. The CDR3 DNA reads TGTGCCAGCAGTTTTCAGGGGGCAACTGAAGCTTTCTTT. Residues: CASSFQGATEAFF. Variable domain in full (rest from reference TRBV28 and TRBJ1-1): DVKVTQSSRYLVKRTGEKVFLECVQDMDHENMFWYRQDPGLGLRLIYFSYDVKMKEKGDIPEGYSVSREKKERFSLILESASTNQTSMYLCASSFQGATEAFFGQGTRLTVV.

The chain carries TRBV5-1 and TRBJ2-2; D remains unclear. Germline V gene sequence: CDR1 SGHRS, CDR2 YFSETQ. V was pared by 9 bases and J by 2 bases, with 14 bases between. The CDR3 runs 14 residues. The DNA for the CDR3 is TGCGCCACCAGAATTGGGCTAAACACCGGGGAGCTGTTTTTT. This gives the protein CATRIGLNTGELFF. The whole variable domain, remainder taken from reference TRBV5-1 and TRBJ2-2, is KAGVTQTPRYLIKTRGQQVTLSCSPISGHRSVSWYQQTPGQGLQFLFEYFSETQRNKGNFPGRFSGRQFSNSRSEMNVSTLELGDSALYLCATRIGLNTGELFFGEGSRLTVL.

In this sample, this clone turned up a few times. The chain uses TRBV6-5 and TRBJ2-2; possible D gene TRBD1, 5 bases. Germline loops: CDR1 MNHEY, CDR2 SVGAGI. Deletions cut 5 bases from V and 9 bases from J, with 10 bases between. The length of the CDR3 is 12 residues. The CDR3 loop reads CASSPSDRELFF. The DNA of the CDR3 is TGTGCCAGCAGTCCATCGGACAGGGAGCTGTTTTTT.

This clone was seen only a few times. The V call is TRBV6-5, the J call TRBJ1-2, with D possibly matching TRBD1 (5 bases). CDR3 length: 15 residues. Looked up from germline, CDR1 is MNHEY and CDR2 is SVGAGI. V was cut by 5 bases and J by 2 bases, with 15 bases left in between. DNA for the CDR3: TGTGCCAGCAGTCTTGTCGGGGCAGACAACTATGGCTACACCTTC. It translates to CASSLVGADNYGYTF.

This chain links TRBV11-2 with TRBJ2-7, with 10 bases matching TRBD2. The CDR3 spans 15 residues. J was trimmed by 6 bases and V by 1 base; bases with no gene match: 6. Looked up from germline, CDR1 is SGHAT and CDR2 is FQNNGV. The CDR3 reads CASSLALAGEGEQYF. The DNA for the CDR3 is TGTGCCAGCAGCTTAGCGCTAGCGGGAGAGGGCGAGCAGTACTTC. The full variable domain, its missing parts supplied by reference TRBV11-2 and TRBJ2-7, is EAGVAQSPRYKIIEKRQSVAFWCNPISGHATLYWYQQILGQGPKLLIQFQNNGVVDDSQLPKDRFSAERLKGVDSTLKIQPAKLEDSAVYLCASSLALAGEGEQYFGPGTRLTVT.

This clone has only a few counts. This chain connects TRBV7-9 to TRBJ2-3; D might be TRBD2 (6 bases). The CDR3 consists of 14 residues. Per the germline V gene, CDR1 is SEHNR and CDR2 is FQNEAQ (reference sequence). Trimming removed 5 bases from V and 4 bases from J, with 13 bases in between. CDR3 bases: TGTGCCAGCAGCCAAGTAATAGCGGCAGATACGCAGTATTTT. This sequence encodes CASSQVIAADTQYF.

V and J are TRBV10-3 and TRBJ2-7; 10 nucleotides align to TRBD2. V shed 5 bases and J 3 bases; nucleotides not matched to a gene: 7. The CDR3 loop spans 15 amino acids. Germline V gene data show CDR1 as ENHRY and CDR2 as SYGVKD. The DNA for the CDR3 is TGTGCCATCAGTTCCGGACTAGCGGCAAACTACGAGCAGTACTTC. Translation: CAISSGLAANYEQYF.

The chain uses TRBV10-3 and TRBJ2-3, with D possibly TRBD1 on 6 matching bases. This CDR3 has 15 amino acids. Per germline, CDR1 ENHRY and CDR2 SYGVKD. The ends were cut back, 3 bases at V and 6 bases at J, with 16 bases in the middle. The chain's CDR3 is CAISEPGEHSDTQYF. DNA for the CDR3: TGTGCCATCAGTGAACCAGGGGAACACAGTGATACGCAGTATTTT.

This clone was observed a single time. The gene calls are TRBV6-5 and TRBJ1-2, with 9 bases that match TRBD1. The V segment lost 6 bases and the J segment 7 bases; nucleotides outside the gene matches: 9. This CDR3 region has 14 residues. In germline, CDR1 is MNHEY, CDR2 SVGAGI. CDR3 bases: TGTGCCAGCAGCCTCCCGGACAGGGGATCTGGCTACACCTTC. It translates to CASSLPDRGSGYTF.

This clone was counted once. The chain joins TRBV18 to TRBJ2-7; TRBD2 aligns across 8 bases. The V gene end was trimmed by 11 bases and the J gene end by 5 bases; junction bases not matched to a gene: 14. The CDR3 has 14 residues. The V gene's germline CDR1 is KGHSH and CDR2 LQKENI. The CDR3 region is CAFGGAPGCHEQYF. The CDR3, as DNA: TGTGCCTTCGGGGGGGCGCCGGGTTGCCACGAGCAGTACTTC. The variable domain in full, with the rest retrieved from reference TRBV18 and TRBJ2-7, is NAGVMQNPRHLVRRRGQEARLRCSPMKGHSHVYWYRQLPEEGLKFMVYLQKENIIDESGMPKERFSAEFPKEGPSILRIQQVVRGDSAAYFCAFGGAPGCHEQYFGPGTRLTVT.

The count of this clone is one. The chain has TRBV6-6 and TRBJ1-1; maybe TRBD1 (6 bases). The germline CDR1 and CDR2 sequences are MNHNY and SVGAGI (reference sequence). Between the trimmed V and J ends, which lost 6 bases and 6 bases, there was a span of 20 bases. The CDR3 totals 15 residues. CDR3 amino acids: CASSPPRQGKPEAFF. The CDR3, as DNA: TGTGCCAGCAGCCCCCCTCGGCAGGGGAAGCCTGAAGCTTTCTTT.

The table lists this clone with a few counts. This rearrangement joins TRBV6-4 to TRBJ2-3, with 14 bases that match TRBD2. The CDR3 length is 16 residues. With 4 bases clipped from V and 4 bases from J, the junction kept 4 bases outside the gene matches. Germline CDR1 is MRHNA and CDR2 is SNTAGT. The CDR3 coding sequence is TGTGCCAGCAGTGCCGGACTAGCGGGAGGCTCAGATACGCAGTATTTT. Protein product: CASSAGLAGGSDTQYF.

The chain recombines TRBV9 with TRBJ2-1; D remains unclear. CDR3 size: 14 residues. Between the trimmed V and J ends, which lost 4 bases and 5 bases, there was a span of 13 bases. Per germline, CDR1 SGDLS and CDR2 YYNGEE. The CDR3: CASSPIGSNNEQFF. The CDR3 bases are TGTGCCAGCAGCCCCATTGGTAGCAACAATGAGCAGTTCTTC.

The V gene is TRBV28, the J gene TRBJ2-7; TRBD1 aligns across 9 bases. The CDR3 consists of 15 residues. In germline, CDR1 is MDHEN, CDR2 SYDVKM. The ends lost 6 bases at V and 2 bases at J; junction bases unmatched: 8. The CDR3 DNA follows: TGTGCCAGCAGCCCTAACAGGGGGCGAACCTACGAGCAGTACTTC. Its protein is CASSPNRGRTYEQYF. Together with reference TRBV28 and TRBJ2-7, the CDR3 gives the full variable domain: DVKVTQSSRYLVKRTGEKVFLECVQDMDHENMFWYRQDPGLGLRLIYFSYDVKMKEKGDIPEGYSVSREKKERFSLILESASTNQTSMYLCASSPNRGRTYEQYFGPGTRLTVT.

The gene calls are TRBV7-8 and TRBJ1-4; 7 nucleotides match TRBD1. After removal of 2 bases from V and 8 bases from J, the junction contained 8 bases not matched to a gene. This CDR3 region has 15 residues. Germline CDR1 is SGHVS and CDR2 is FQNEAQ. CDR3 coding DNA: TGTGCCAGCAGCTTACAGGCGACAGGGCGGGAAAAACTGTTTTTT. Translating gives CASSLQATGREKLFF.

CDR3 amino acids: CASSPGLAGADTQYF. CDR3 nucleotides: TGTGCCAGCAGCCCGGGACTAGCGGGGGCAGATACGCAGTATTTT. This sequence joins TRBV4-2 and TRBJ2-3, with 14 positions matching TRBD2. The CDR3 has 15 residues. Germline trimming cut 4 bases from V and 4 bases from J; bases unmatched to any gene: 1. Germline assignment: CDR1 LGHNA and CDR2 YNFKEQ.

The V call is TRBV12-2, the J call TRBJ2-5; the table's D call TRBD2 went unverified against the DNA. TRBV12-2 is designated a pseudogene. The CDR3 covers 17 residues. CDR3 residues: CASRFGGTSGTQETQYF. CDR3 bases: TGTGCAAGTCGCTTCGGGGGGACTAGCGGGACTCAAGAGACCCAGTACTTC.

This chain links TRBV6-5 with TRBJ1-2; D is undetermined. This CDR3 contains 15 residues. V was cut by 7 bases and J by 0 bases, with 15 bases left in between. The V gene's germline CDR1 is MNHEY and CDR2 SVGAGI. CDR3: CASTPAGRANYGYTF. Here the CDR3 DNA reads TGTGCCAGCACCCCGGCGGGCAGAGCTAACTATGGCTACACCTTC.

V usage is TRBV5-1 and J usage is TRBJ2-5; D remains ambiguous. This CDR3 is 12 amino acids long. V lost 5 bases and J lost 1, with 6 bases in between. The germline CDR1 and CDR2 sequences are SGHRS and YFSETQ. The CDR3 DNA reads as TGCGCCAGCAGGGCTGTCCAAGAGACCCAGTACTTC. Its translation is CASRAVQETQYF.

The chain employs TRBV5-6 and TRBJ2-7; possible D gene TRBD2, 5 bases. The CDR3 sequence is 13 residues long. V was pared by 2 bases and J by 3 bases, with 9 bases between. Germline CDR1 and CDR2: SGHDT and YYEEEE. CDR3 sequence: CASSFVGNYEQYF. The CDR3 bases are TGTGCCAGCAGCTTTGTCGGGAACTACGAGCAGTACTTC.

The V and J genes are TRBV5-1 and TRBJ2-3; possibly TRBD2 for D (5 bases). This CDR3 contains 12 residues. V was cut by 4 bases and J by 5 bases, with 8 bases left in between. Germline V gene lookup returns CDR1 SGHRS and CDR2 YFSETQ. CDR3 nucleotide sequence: TGCGCCAGCAGCGGTGGAGGAGATACGCAGTATTTT. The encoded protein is CASSGGGDTQYF.

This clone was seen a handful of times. CDR3 bases: TGTGCCTGGGGTGGGTGGGCCGAAGAGACCCAGTACTTC. This codes for CAWGGWAEETQYF. This chain uses TRBV30 with TRBJ2-5; unclear D gene. The germline V gene has CDR1 GTSNPN and CDR2 SVGIG (reference sequence). With 5 bases removed from V and 3 bases from J, the gap between germline ends came to 13 bases. The CDR3 length is 13 residues. Full variable domain (outside the CDR3, taken from reference TRBV30 and TRBJ2-5): SQTIHQWPATLVQPVGSPLSLECTVEGTSNPNLYWYRQAAGRGLQLLFYSVGIGQISSEVPQNLSASRPQDRQFILSSKKLLLSDSGFYLCAWGGWAEETQYFGPGTRLLVL.

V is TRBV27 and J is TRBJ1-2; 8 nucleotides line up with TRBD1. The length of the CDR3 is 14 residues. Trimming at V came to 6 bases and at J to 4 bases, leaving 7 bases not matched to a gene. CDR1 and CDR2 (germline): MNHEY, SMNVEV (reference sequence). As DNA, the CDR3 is TGTGCCAGCAGGAAGCCGGGACAGGCCTATGGCTACACCTTC. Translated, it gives CASRKPGQAYGYTF.

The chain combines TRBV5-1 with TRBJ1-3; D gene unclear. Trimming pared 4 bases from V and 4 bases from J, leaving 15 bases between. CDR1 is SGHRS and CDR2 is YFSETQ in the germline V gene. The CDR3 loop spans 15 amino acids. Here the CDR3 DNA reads TGCGCCAGCAGCCCCGTCCCCCCTCGAGGAAACACCATATATTTT. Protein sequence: CASSPVPPRGNTIYF.

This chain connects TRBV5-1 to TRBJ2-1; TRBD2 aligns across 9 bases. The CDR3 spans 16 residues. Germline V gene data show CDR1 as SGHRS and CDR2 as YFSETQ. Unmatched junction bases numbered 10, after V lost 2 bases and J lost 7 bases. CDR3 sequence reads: CASSLSGLAALNEQFF. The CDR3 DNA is TGCGCCAGCAGCTTATCGGGACTAGCCGCTCTAAATGAGCAGTTCTTC.

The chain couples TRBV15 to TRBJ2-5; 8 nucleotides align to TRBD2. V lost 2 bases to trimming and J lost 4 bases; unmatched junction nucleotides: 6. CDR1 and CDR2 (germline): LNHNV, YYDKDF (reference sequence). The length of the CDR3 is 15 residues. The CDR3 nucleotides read TGTGCCACCAGCAGAACCGGGACTAGGAGAGAGACCCAGTACTTC. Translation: CATSRTGTRRETQYF.

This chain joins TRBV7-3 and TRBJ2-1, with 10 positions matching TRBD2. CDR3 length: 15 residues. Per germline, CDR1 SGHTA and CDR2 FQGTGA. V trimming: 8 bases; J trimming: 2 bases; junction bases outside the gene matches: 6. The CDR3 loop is CASGEAGGPYNEQFF. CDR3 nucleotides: TGTGCCAGCGGGGAAGCGGGAGGGCCCTACAATGAGCAGTTCTTC.

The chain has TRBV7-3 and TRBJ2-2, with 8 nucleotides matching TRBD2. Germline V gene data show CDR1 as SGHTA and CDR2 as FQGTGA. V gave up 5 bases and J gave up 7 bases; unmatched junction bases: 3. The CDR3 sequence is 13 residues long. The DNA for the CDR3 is TGTGCCAGCAGCCTCAGCGGGGGCGGGGAGCTGTTTTTT. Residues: CASSLSGGGELFF.